The rows below give T cell receptor beta chains drawn from one sample of a study of blood T cell repertoires in COVID-19. Using immunoSEQ multiplex PCR, the repertoire was profiled, and TCRdb retains in-frame clones only, with some absent. This sample has about 98,000 clones, with less than 85% found just once. The source material was peripheral blood. These receptors were taken from a man between 65 and 85 years old with active or convalescent COVID-19. Both conserved end residues are part of each CDR3. The D gene is left open where the match is weak. Not every row has a clone size; where given, it reads once, few, many or a size class.

>TRBV20-1|TRBJ2-5|TRBD2|-
CSANGGETQYF
TGCAGTGCTAACGGGGGGGAGACCCAGTACTTC
>TRBV2|TRBJ1-2|-|-
CASSEASANYGYTF
TGTGCCAGCAGTGAAGCATCCGCTAACTATGGCTACACCTTC
>TRBV2|TRBJ2-1|TRBD2|-
CASSEGVAGYNEQFF
TGTGCCAGCAGTGAAGGGGTAGCGGGGTACAATGAGCAGTTCTTC
>TRBV12-3/TRBV12-4|TRBJ2-7|-|once
CASRRDGAYEQYF
TGTGCCAGCAGGCGAGACGGGGCCTACGAGCAGTACTTC
>TRBV6-2/TRBV6-3|TRBJ1-2|-|-
CASSDDGYGYTF
TGTGCCAGCAGTGATGACGGGTATGGCTACACCTTC
>TRBV10-3|TRBJ2-7|TRBD1|-
CAIRAGTGGAEQYF
TGTGCCATCAGGGCCGGGACAGGGGGCGCCGAGCAGTACTTC
>TRBV28|TRBJ1-2|TRBD1|-
CATKTGGYGYTF
TGTGCCACCAAGACAGGGGGCTATGGCTACACCTTC
>TRBV4-1|TRBJ2-1|-|-
CASSQTPREQFF
TGCGCCAGCAGCCAAACCCCGAGAGAGCAGTTCTTC
>TRBV10-3|TRBJ2-1|-|-
CAISGQNEQFF
TGTGCCATCAGTGGACAGAATGAGCAGTTCTTC
>TRBV10-2|TRBJ1-5|-|-
CASGEKDQPQHF
TGCGCCAGCGGGGAGAAGGATCAGCCCCAGCATTTT
>TRBV7-9|TRBJ1-1|-|-
CASSPTGRDTEAFF
TGTGCCAGCAGCCCCACAGGGAGGGACACTGAAGCTTTCTTT
>TRBV14|TRBJ1-5|-|once
CASPLGGGNQPQHF
TGTGCCAGCCCCCTAGGAGGTGGCAATCAGCCCCAGCATTTT
>TRBV5-1|TRBJ1-6|TRBD1|-
CASSRDRGDNSPLHF
TGCGCCAGCAGCCGAGACAGGGGCGATAATTCACCCCTCCACTTT
>TRBV19|TRBJ1-5|-|-
CASSPKGGRSQPQHF
TGTGCCAGTAGCCCGAAGGGGGGGCGAAGCCAGCCCCAGCATTTT
>TRBV18|TRBJ2-7|-|-
CASSPSTAFYEQYF
TGTGCCAGCTCACCTTCGACAGCCTTCTACGAGCAGTACTTC
>TRBV4-2|TRBJ1-1|TRBD1|few
CASSQDYDRDTEAFF
TGTGCCAGCAGCCAAGATTACGACAGGGACACTGAAGCTTTCTTT
>TRBV18|TRBJ2-5|-|-
CASSPGLGETQYF
TGTGCCAGCTCACCAGGGCTTGGGGAGACCCAGTACTTC
>TRBV6-5|TRBJ1-1|-|-
CASSRVLNTEAFF
TGTGCCAGCAGTCGGGTTTTGAACACTGAAGCTTTCTTT
>TRBV3-1/TRBV3-2|TRBJ2-4|-|-
CASSQDLELAKNIQYF
TGTGCCAGCAGCCAAGATTTAGAGTTAGCCAAAAACATTCAGTACTTC
>TRBV3-1/TRBV3-2|TRBJ2-2|-|-
CASSRAGASIIGELFF
TGTGCCAGCAGCAGGGCAGGGGCCTCGATCATCGGGGAGCTGTTTTTT
>TRBV19|TRBJ2-1|TRBD2|-
CASSLGLARHEQFF
TGTGCCAGTAGTCTCGGACTAGCGAGACATGAGCAGTTCTTC
>TRBV11-2|TRBJ2-5|-|-
CASSYGLAGAQETQYF
TGTGCCAGCAGCTACGGCCTGGCGGGGGCTCAAGAGACCCAGTACTTC
>TRBV25-1|TRBJ1-1|TRBD1|-
CASSEIDRASEAFF
TGTGCCAGCAGTGAAATAGACAGGGCATCTGAAGCTTTCTTT
>TRBV10-3|TRBJ1-5|-|-
CAISEGGDHQPQHF
TGTGCCATCAGTGAGGGGGGGGACCATCAGCCCCAGCATTTT
>TRBV7-2|TRBJ1-2|TRBD1|-
CASSLDQGAGYTF
TGTGCCAGCAGCTTAGACCAGGGGGCTGGCTACACCTTC
>TRBV4-2|TRBJ1-1|TRBD1|-
CASSQDRQGGNTEAFF
TGTGCCAGCAGCCAAGATAGACAGGGAGGGAACACTGAAGCTTTCTTT
>TRBV19|TRBJ2-7|TRBD2|-
CASSIGTTYEQYF
TGTGCCAGTAGCATAGGGACTACCTACGAGCAGTACTTC
>TRBV4-1|TRBJ1-1|TRBD1|-
CASSQVAGTVGTEAFF
TGCGCCAGCAGCCAAGTGGCAGGGACAGTAGGTACTGAAGCTTTCTTT
>TRBV3-1/TRBV3-2|TRBJ1-5|TRBD1|-
CASSQDLGTGSNQPQHF
TGTGCCAGCAGCCAAGATCTGGGGACAGGTAGCAATCAGCCCCAGCATTTT
>TRBV7-9|TRBJ2-2|-|once
CASSLQGGNTGELFF
TGTGCCAGCAGCTTACAAGGGGGGAACACCGGGGAGCTGTTTTTT
>TRBV18|TRBJ1-2|-|-
CASSPRGGYGYTF
TGTGCCAGCTCACCAAGGGGGGGATATGGCTACACCTTC
>TRBV21-1|TRBJ1-3|-|-
CATTGRGKRPISGNTIYF
TGTGCCACTACCGGTAGGGGGAAACGCCCGATCTCTGGAAACACCATATATTTT
>TRBV6-5|TRBJ2-3|TRBD2|once
CASRLQAAGGDTQYF
TGTGCCAGCCGGCTACAGGCCGCGGGGGGAGATACGCAGTATTTT
>TRBV2|TRBJ2-5|TRBD2|-
CASSDGGGSSYQETQYF
TGTGCCAGCAGTGACGGCGGGGGGTCCTCGTACCAAGAGACCCAGTACTTC
>TRBV6-6|TRBJ1-1|-|once
CASSYTGGGATEAFF
TGTGCCAGCAGTTACACTGGAGGGGGGGCAACTGAAGCTTTCTTT
>TRBV27|TRBJ2-7|-|-
CASSLLGDEQYF
TGTGCCAGCAGTTTACTCGGGGACGAGCAGTACTTC
>TRBV5-4|TRBJ2-5|TRBD2|-
CASSLVSGGEETQYF
TGTGCCAGCAGCTTGGTGTCGGGGGGGGAGGAGACCCAGTACTTC
>TRBV5-8|TRBJ2-1|TRBD2|few
CASSYREGSGDNNEQFF
TGTGCCAGCAGCTACCGGGAGGGTAGCGGGGACAACAATGAGCAGTTCTTC
>TRBV3-1/TRBV3-2|TRBJ2-2|-|-
CASSHLRGTGELFF
TGTGCCAGCAGCCACCTACGAGGCACCGGGGAGCTGTTTTTT
>TRBV5-1|TRBJ2-1|TRBD1|-
CASSLPGGNEQFF
TGCGCCAGCAGCTTGCCAGGGGGCAATGAGCAGTTCTTC
>TRBV5-6|TRBJ2-1|-|few
CASSLGGRPPNEQFF
TGTGCCAGCAGCTTGGGTGGGAGGCCGCCCAATGAGCAGTTCTTC
>TRBV6-5|TRBJ1-4|TRBD1|-
CASSILTGGNEKLFF
TGTGCCAGCAGTATCCTGACAGGGGGAAATGAAAAACTGTTTTTT
>TRBV19|TRBJ2-1|-|-
CASSISFLRLTSEQFF
TGTGCCAGTAGTATATCGTTTCTCCGCCTAACTAGTGAGCAGTTCTTC
>TRBV12-2|TRBJ1-5|-|-
CASRSRTRTNQPQHF
TGTGCAAGTCGCTCCCGGACAAGGACAAATCAGCCCCAGCATTTT
>TRBV11-3|TRBJ2-5|TRBD2|few
CASSLRRRDYQYF
TGTGCCAGCAGCTTACGTCGCCGGGACTACCAGTACTTC
>TRBV5-1|TRBJ2-1|-|-
CASSLAARREQFF
TGCGCCAGCAGCTTGGCCGCTAGACGTGAGCAGTTCTTC
>TRBV12-3/TRBV12-4|TRBJ1-1|-|-
CASSFQGNTEAFF
TGTGCCAGCAGTTTTCAGGGAAACACTGAAGCTTTCTTT
>TRBV2|TRBJ2-7|-|-
CASRPMLAASSYEQYF
TGTGCCAGCAGACCAATGCTCGCGGCCAGCTCCTACGAGCAGTACTTC
>TRBV7-9|TRBJ2-3|TRBD2|-
CASSLAGTSGGADTQYF
TGTGCCAGCAGCTTAGCGGGGACTAGCGGGGGGGCAGATACGCAGTATTTT
>TRBV27|TRBJ2-7|TRBD1|-
CASRTVSGTVFYEQYF
TGTGCCAGCAGGACCGTGTCCGGGACAGTTTTCTACGAGCAGTACTTC
>TRBV18|TRBJ1-1|-|few
CASSIFLGGGLMNTEAFF
TGTGCCAGCTCCATCTTCCTGGGGGGGGGCTTAATGAACACTGAAGCTTTCTTT
>TRBV20-1|TRBJ2-7|-|-
CSASSGHEQYF
TGCAGTGCTAGTTCAGGCCACGAGCAGTACTTC
>TRBV11-3|TRBJ2-3|TRBD2|-
CASSGRLAGGRTDTQYF
TGTGCCAGCAGCGGACGACTAGCGGGGGGCCGCACAGATACGCAGTATTTT
>TRBV19|TRBJ1-5|-|-
CASSQTGWNQPQHF
TGTGCCAGTAGCCAAACAGGGTGGAATCAGCCCCAGCATTTT